This T cell receptor beta chain derives from a study of T cells expressing NK-cell markers. With regard to this clonotype: What it binds is not known.

The CDR3 is 15 residues long. The germline V gene has CDR1 SGHTA and CDR2 FQGNSA. Whole-study findings and limits: Whether expanded NKG2C+ T cell clones recognized HCMV stayed uncertain.

TCRdb reprocessed the 5' RACE reads, with one entry per CDR3 protein and no DNA. The sample has fewer than 400,000 distinct CDR3 sequences. The sample was blood T cells: a sorted CD56 or NKG2C T cell subset, CD4+ or CD8+ T cells, or bulk PBMC T cells (not recorded which). This chain links TRBV7-2 with TRBJ2-7; TCRdb returns TRBD1, unconfirmable since there is no DNA. This receptor was taken from a woman in her fifties or sixties in good health. The CDR3 sequence: CASRRYREPTYEQYF.